Presented here are 2 T cell receptor beta chains from one specimen sequenced in a study of control samples from healthy donors and cancer patients. Produced via immunoSEQ multiplex PCR; TCRdb's table is partial and in-frame only. This sample yields 150,000 or so clones, of which 75% to 95% are seen a single time; under 9% belongs to the top ten. Sequencing used blood. The source of these receptors is a man aged 18 to 35 in good health.

The chain carries TRBV3-1 (or the pseudogene TRBV3-2) and TRBJ1-3; the D is unclear. Trimming left V 1 base short and J 0 bases short, with 13 bases between. This CDR3 is 17 amino acids long. CDR1 and CDR2 (germline): LGHDT, YNNKEL (reference sequence). The CDR3 spells CASSQVIGMGSGNTIYF. CDR3 sequence (DNA): TGTGCCAGCAGCCAAGTCATAGGGATGGGCTCTGGAAACACCATATATTTT.

The chain has TRBV13 and TRBJ1-1; unclear D gene. CDR3 length equals 14 residues. The germline CDR1 and CDR2 sequences are PRHDT and FYEKMQ (reference sequence). V was pared by 8 bases and J by 1 base, with 14 bases between. The CDR3 sequence is CASLTRLQNTEAFF. Here the CDR3 DNA reads TGTGCCAGCCTTACCCGGCTCCAGAACACTGAAGCTTTCTTT.